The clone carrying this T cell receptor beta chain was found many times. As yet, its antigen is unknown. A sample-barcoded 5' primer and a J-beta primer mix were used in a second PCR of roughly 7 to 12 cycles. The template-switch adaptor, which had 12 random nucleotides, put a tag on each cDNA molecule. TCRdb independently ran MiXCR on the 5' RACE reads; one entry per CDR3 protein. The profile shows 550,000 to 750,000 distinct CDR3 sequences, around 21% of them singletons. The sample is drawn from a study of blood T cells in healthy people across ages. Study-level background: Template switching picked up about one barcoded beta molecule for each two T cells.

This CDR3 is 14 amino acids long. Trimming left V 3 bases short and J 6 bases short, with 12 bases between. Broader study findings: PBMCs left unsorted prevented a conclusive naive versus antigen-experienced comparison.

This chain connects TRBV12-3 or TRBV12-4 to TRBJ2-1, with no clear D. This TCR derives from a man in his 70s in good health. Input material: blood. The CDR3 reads CASSFRTDRNEQFF. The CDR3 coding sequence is TGTGCCAGCAGTTTCAGGACGGATCGCAATGAGCAGTTCTTC.